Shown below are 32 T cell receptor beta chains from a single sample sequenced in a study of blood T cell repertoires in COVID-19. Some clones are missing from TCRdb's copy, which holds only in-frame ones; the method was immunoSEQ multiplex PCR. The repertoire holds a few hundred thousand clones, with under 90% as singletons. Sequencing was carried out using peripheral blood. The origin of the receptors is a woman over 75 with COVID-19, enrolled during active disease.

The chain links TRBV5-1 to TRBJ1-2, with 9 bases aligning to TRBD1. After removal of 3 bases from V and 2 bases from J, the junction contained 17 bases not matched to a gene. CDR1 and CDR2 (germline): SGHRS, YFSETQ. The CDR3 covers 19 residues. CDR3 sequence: CASSSGRWGTGSGNYGYTF. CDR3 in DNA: TGCGCCAGCAGCTCGGGCCGGTGGGGGACAGGGAGCGGCAACTATGGCTACACCTTC.

CDR3 nucleotides: TGTGCCAGCAGTTTATCGAGAGTTTCCAATTCACCCCTCCACTTT. Its protein is CASSLSRVSNSPLHF. This sequence joins TRBV27 and TRBJ1-6; D gene unclear. V was pared by 0 bases and J by 7 bases, with 10 bases between. The germline V gene encodes CDR1 MNHEY and CDR2 SMNVEV (reference sequence). The CDR3 extends over 15 amino acids.

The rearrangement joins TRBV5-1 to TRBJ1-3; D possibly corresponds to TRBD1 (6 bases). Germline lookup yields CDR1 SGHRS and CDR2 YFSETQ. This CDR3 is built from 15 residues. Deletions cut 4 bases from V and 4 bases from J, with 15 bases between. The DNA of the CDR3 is TGCGCCAGCAGCCCCGAGCGGGGGACAGGAAACACCATATATTTT. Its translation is CASSPERGTGNTIYF.

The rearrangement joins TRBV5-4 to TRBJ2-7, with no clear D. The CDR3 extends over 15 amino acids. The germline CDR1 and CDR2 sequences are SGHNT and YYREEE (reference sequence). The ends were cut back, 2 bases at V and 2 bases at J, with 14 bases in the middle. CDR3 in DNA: TGTGCCAGCAGCTTCAGTGGTGGCGGAACCTACGAGCAGTACTTC. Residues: CASSFSGGGTYEQYF.

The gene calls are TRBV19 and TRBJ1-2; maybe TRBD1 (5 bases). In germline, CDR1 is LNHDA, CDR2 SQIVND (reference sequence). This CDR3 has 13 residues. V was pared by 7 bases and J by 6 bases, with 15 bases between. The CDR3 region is CASTRGMADGYTF. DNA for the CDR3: TGTGCCAGTACAAGGGGTATGGCCGATGGCTACACCTTC.

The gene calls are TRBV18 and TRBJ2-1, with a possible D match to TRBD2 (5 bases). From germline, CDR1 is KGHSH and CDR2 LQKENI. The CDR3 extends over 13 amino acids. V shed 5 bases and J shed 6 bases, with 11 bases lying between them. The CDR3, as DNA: TGTGCCAGCTCAGAGGGCTTAAGCAATGAGCAGTTCTTC. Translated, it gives CASSEGLSNEQFF.

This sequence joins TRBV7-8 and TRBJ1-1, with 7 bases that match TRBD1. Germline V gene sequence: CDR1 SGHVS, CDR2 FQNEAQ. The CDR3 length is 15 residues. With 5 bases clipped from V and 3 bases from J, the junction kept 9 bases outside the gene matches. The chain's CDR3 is CASSTLGGRDTEAFF. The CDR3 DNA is TGTGCCAGCAGCACGCTAGGGGGCCGGGACACTGAAGCTTTCTTT.

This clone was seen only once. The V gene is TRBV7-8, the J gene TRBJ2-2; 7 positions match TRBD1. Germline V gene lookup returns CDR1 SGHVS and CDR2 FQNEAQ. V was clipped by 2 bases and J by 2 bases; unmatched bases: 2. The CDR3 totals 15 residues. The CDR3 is CASSLRDSNTGELFF. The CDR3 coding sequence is TGTGCCAGCAGCTTAAGGGACAGTAACACCGGGGAGCTGTTTTTT.

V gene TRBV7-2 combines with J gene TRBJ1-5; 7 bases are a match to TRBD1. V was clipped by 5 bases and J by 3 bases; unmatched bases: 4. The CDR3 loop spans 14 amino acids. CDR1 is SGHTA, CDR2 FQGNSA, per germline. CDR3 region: CASSVGTANQPQHF. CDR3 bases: TGTGCCAGCAGCGTCGGGACAGCCAATCAGCCCCAGCATTTT.

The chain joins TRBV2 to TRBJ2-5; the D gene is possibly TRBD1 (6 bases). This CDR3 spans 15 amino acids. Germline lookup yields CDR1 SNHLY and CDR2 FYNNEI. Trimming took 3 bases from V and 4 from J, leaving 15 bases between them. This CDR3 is CASSEGSGGGETQYF. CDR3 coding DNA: TGTGCCAGCAGTGAGGGCAGTGGGGGCGGAGAGACCCAGTACTTC. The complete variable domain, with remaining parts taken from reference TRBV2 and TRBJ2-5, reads EPEVTQTPSHQVTQMGQEVILRCVPISNHLYFYWYRQILGQKVEFLVSFYNNEISEKSEIFDDQFSVERPDGSNFTLKIRSTKLEDSAMYFCASSEGSGGGETQYFGPGTRLLVL.

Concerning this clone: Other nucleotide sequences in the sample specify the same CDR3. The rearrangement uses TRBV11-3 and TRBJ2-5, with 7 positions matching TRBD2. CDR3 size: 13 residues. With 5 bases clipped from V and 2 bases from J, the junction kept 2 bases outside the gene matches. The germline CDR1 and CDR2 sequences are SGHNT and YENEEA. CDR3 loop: CASSPGGQETQYF. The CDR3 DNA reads TGTGCCAGCAGCCCCGGGGGGCAAGAGACCCAGTACTTC.

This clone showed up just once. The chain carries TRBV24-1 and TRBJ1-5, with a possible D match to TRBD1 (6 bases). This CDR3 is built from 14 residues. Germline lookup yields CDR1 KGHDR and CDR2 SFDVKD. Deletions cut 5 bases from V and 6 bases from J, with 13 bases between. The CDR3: CATSVQGVGQPQHF. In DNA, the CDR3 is TGTGCCACCAGTGTACAGGGCGTTGGTCAGCCCCAGCATTTT.

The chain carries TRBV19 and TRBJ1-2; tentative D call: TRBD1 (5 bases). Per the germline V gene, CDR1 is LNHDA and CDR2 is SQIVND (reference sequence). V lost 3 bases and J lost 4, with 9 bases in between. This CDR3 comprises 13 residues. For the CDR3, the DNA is TGTGCCAGTAGTATCAACAGGTTCTATGGCTACACCTTC. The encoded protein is CASSINRFYGYTF.

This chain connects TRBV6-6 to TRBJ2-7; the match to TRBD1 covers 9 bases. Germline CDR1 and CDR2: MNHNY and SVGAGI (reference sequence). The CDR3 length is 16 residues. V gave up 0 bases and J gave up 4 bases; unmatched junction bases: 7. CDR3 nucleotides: TGTGCCAGCAGTTACTCTCGACCGGGACAGGGTTACGAGCAGTACTTC. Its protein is CASSYSRPGQGYEQYF.

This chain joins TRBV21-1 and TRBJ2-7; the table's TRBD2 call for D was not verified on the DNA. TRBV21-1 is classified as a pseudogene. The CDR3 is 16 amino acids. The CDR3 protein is CASSTPQREPAYEQYV. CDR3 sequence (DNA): TGTGCCAGCAGCACCCCCCAGCGGGAACCAGCCTACGAGCAGTACGTC.

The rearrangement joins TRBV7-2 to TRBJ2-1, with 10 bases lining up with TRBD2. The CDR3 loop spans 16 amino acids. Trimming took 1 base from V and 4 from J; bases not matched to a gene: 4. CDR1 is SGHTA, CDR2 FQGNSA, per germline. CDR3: CASSLVSSGGYNEQFF. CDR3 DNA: TGTGCCAGCAGCTTAGTGTCTAGCGGGGGTTACAATGAGCAGTTCTTC.

The CDR3 coding sequence is TGTGCCAGCAGCGTACTAGCGGGGGGTCCGGGAGGGGAGCTGTTTTTT. Its protein is CASSVLAGGPGGELFF. This chain links TRBV11-2 with TRBJ2-2, with TRBD2 identical over 12 bases. Trimming cost V 5 bases and J 8 bases; bases outside gene matches: 9. Germline CDR1 and CDR2: SGHAT and FQNNGV. This CDR3 contains 16 residues.

DNA of the CDR3: TGTGCCAGCAGCTTGCGGACAGGGGGCACCTTGAACACTGAAGCTTTCTTT. Amino acids: CASSLRTGGTLNTEAFF. This chain connects TRBV5-8 to TRBJ1-1; TRBD1 matches at 11 bases. CDR1 and CDR2 from the germline V gene are SGHTS and YDEGEE. Trimming took 1 base from V and 0 from J; bases not matched to a gene: 5. This CDR3 region has 17 residues.

DNA for the CDR3: TGTGCCAGCAGCCCCAGGAGTAGAGGGGGCGCAGACCACGAGCAGTACTTC. It is translated as CASSPRSRGGADHEQYF. J is TRBJ2-7 and V is TRBV21-1; TRBD1, the D gene given by the table, was not confirmed from the DNA. TRBV21-1 constitutes a pseudogene. This CDR3 comprises 17 residues.

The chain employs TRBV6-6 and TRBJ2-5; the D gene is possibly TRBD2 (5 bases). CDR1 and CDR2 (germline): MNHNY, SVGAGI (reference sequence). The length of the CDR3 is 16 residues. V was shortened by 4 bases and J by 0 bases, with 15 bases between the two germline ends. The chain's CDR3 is CASSLGLGGYQETQYF. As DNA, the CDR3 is TGTGCCAGCAGTTTAGGTTTAGGAGGATACCAAGAGACCCAGTACTTC.

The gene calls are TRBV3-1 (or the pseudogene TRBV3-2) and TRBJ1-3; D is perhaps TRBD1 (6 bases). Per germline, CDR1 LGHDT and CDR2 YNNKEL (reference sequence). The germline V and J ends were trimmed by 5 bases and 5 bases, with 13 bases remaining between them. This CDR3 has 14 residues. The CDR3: CASSYLGTRNTIYF. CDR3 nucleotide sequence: TGTGCCAGCAGCTACTTAGGGACACGAAACACCATATATTTT.

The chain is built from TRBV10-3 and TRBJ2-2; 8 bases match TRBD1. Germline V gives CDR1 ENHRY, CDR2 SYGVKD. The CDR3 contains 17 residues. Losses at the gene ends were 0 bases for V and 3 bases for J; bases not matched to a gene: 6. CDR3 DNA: TGTGCCATCAGTGAGTCGATTGCAGGGGGCGACACCGGGGAGCTGTTTTTT. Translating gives CAISESIAGGDTGELFF.

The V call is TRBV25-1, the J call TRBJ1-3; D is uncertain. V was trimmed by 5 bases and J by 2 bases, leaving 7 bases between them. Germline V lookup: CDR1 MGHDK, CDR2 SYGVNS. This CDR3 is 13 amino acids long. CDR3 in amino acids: CASSPAAGNTIYF. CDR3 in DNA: TGTGCCAGCAGTCCTGCAGCTGGAAACACCATATATTTT.

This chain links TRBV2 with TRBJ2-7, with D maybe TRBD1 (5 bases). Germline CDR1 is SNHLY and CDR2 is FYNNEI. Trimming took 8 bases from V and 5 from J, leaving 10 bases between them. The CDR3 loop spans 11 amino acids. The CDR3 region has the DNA TGTGCCAGCGGAAGGGGTAACGAGCAGTACGTC. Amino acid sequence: CASGRGNEQYV.

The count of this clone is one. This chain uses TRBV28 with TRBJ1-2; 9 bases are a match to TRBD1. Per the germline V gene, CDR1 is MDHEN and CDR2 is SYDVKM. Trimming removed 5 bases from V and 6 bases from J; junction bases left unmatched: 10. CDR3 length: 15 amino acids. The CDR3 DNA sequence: TGTGCCAGCAGTCCACCGGGACAGGGAAGAGATGGCTACACCTTC. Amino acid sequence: CASSPPGQGRDGYTF.

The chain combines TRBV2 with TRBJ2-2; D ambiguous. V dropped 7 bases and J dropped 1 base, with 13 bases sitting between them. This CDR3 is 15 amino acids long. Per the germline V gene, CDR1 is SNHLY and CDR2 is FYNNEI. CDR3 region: CASTVLSGNTGELFF. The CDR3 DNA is TGTGCCAGCACTGTTCTATCTGGGAACACCGGGGAGCTGTTTTTT.

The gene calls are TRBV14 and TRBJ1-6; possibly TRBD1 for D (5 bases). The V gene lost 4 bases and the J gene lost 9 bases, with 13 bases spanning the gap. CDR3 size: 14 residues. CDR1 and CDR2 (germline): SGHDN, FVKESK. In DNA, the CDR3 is TGTGCCAGCAGCCCGGGGGTGGGTAGTTCACCCCTCCACTTT. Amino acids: CASSPGVGSSPLHF.

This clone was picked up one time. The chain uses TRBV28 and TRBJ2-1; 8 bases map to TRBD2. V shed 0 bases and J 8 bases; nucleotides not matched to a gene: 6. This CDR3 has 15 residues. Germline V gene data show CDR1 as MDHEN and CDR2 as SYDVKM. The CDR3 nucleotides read TGTGCCAGCAGTTTATGGACGGGGGGGCGAGATGAGCAGTTCTTC. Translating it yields CASSLWTGGRDEQFF.

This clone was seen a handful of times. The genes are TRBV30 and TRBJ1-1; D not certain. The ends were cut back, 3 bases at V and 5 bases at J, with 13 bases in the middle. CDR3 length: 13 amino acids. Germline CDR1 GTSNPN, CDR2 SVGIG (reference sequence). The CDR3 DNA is TGTGCCTGGAGCATCGGTGCTATGACTGAAGCTTTCTTT. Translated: CAWSIGAMTEAFF.

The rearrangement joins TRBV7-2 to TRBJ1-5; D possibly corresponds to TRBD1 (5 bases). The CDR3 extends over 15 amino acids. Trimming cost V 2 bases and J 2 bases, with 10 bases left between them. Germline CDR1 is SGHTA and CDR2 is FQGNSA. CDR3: CASSLQGWGNQPQHF. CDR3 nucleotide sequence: TGTGCCAGCAGCTTACAGGGCTGGGGCAATCAGCCCCAGCATTTT.

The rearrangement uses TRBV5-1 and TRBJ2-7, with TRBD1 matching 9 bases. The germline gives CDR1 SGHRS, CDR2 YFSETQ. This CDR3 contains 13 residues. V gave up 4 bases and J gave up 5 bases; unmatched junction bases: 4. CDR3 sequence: CASSPGQGHEQYF. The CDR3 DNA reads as TGCGCCAGCAGCCCGGGACAGGGTCACGAGCAGTACTTC.

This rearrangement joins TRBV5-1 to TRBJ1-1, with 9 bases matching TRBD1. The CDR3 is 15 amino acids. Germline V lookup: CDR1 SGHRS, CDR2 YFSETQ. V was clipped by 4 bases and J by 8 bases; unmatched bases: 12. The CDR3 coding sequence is TGCGCCAGCAGCAGCTCCCCGGGACAGGGCGGGGAAGCTTTCTTT. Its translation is CASSSSPGQGGEAFF.